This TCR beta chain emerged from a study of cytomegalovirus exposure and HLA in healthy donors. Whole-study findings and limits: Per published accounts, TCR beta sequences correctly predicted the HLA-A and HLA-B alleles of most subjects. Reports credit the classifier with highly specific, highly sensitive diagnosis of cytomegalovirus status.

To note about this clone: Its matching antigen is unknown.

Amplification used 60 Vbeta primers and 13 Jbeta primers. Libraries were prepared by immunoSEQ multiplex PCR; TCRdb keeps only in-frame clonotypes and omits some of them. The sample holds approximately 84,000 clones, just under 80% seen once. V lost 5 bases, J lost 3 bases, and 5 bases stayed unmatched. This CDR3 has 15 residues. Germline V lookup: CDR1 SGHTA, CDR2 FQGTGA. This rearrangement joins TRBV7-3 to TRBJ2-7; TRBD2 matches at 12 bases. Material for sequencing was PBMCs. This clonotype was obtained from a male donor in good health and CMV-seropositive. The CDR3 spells CASSRTSGTFYEQYF. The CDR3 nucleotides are TGTGCCAGCAGCCGGACTAGCGGGACGTTCTACGAGCAGTACTTC.